Below, one T cell receptor beta chain is given with its context. This specimen comes from a study of blood T cell repertoires in COVID-19. Looking at the study overall: Samples came from the United States, Italy and Spain, spanning acute and convalescent COVID-19. T cells, B-cell-depleted T cells, or PBMCs provided the cDNA or gDNA that served as material.

Original data processing: Estimates of nucleated cell counts were drawn from the amplification of reference gene primers. Sequencing used immunoSEQ multiplex PCR; TCRdb keeps in-frame clones, though not all of them. The DNA gave D and trimming, while V, J and clone size come from that table. The sample gives about 160,000 clones, more than 90% of which show up once; 0.5% to 0.6% is in the top ten. The source material was peripheral blood. The source is a man aged 50 to 59 with acute or convalescent COVID-19.

CDR3 loop: CASRTGVRSTNEKLFF. In DNA, the CDR3 is TGTGCCAGCCGTACAGGGGTCCGATCAACTAATGAAAAACTGTTTTTT. The chain is built from TRBV19 and TRBJ1-4; 7 nucleotides match TRBD1. The length of the CDR3 is 16 residues. In germline, CDR1 is LNHDA, CDR2 SQIVND (reference sequence). Trimming removed 9 bases from V and 0 bases from J; junction bases left unmatched: 10.